This TCR beta chain came from a study of PD-1 blockade in classical Hodgkin lymphoma. Sequencing used immunoSEQ multiplex PCR; TCRdb keeps in-frame clones, though not all of them. The sample yields more than 9,500 clones, roughly 80% seen once. CDR3 size: 13 residues. Germline lookup yields CDR1 LNHDA and CDR2 SQIVND (reference sequence). The ends were cut back, 1 base at V and 4 bases at J, with 8 bases in the middle. Findings and caveats of the study: It was reported that newly diagnosed patients had less baseline TCR diversity than healthy donors. Diversity in CD4+ TCRs, unlike that measured in CD8+ TCRs, had risen significantly by C4D1.

In the case of this clone: Its antigen is undetermined.

All trial patients relapsed after autologous stem cell transplantation. Magnetic depletion of non-target cells from thawed PBMCs yielded purified CD8+ T cells. Best responses fell into complete response, partial response or progressive disease. The chain has TRBV19 and TRBJ2-7, with unresolved D. This material consisted of CD8+ T cells from blood, taken at baseline. This sequence was found in a human donor with classical Hodgkin lymphoma. The CDR3 loop reads CASSIVYGYEQYF. DNA for the CDR3: TGTGCCAGTAGTATAGTTTACGGGTACGAGCAGTACTTC. Full variable domain (rest looked up from reference TRBV19 and TRBJ2-7): DGGITQSPKYLFRKEGQNVTLSCEQNLNHDAMYWYRQDPGQGLRLIYYSQIVNDFQKGDIAEGYSVSREKKESFPLTVTSAQKNPTAFYLCASSIVYGYEQYFGPGTRLTVT.